This record concerns one T cell receptor (beta chain) sequence. This entry belongs to a study of T cells after somatic rescue of genetic block. Measured with immunoSEQ multiplex PCR; TCRdb has only the in-frame clones, and not every one. In the table there are about 12,000 clones, over 65% of which are singletons. V was cut by 0 bases and J by 0 bases, with 8 bases left in between. The germline V gene has CDR1 KGHSH and CDR2 LQKENI. The CDR3 contains 15 residues. The J gene is TRBJ1-1, the V gene TRBV18; no definite D call. Sequencing was carried out using peripheral blood mononuclear cells (PBMCs). The receptor comes from a boy aged 5-17 years. CDR3: CASSPPSAVNTEAFF. The DNA for the CDR3 is TGTGCCAGCTCACCACCATCGGCAGTGAACACTGAAGCTTTCTTT.